The present TCR beta chain was sequenced within a study of OX40 agonist ivuxolimab in advanced cancers. About the research overall: Ivuxolimab, an agonistic anti-OX40 (CD134) antibody, was given to patients.

Autoimmune disease history or systemic immunosuppression disqualified patients. A word on this clone: Antigen unknown.

Measured with immunoSEQ multiplex PCR; TCRdb has only the in-frame clones, and not every one. The data hold approximately 77,000 clones, with approximately 90% observed a single time. Study-level points and caveats: More expanded clones were found, on average, in CD8+ than in CD4+ T cells. Patients who responded partially at 0.1-3.0 mg/kg showed clonal expansion ranking among the lowest.

V lost 8 bases and J lost 2, with 6 bases in between. This CDR3 region has 11 residues. In germline, CDR1 is PRHDT, CDR2 FYEKMQ (reference sequence). The sequencing used CD4+ or CD8+ T cells sorted from blood, collected in a trial of the OX40 agonist ivuxolimab. The chain is built from TRBV13 and TRBJ1-1; no clear D gene. The receptor was derived from an adult with an advanced solid tumor such as melanoma, head and neck, liver or kidney cancer. In nucleotides, the CDR3 is TGTGCCAGCGAGGGTAACACTGAAGCTTTCTTT. It is translated as CASEGNTEAFF.